This TCR beta chain was recorded in a study of OX40 agonist ivuxolimab in advanced cancers. Study in general: Dose-escalation patients were diagnosed with hepatocellular carcinoma, melanoma, renal cell cancer or head and neck cancer. Eligibility rules accepted prior anti-PD-1, anti-PD-L1 or anti-CTLA-4 therapy, and roughly 40% had some.

Some clones are missing from TCRdb's copy, which holds only in-frame ones; the method was immunoSEQ multiplex PCR. This repertoire shows around 80,000 clones, 65% to 85% found once; its top ten account for 6.5% to 8%. In the case of this clone: Its target is unknown.

Regarding the study as a whole: Clonal expansion by week 6 occurred in CD4+ and CD8+ blood T cells (at 0.1 to 3.0 mg/kg).

This CDR3 is built from 17 residues. Trimming left V 6 bases short and J 2 bases short, with 17 bases between. From germline, CDR1 is SGHNT and CDR2 YENEEA. This sequence joins TRBV11-3 and TRBJ2-6; either TRBD1 or TRBD2 may fit D (6 bases each). The clonotype originates from an adult with an advanced solid tumor such as melanoma, head and neck, liver or kidney cancer. Specimen: CD4+ or CD8+ T cells sorted from blood, collected in a trial of the OX40 agonist ivuxolimab. The CDR3 coding sequence is TGTGCCAGCAGTCCTAGGGGGGTCCAGACTGGGGCCAACGTCCTGACTTTC. Its translation: CASSPRGVQTGANVLTF.